The 15 T cell receptor beta chains presented below share a single source sample, sequenced in a study of blood T cell repertoires in COVID-19. Data came from immunoSEQ multiplex PCR; TCRdb stores just in-frame clones and leaves some out. The table lists about 13,000 clones, about 73% of them singletons. Sample: peripheral blood. These TCRs come from a human donor in a cohort sampled during active COVID-19.

The chain joins TRBV19 to TRBJ2-1, with 9 bases lining up with TRBD2. The germline CDR1 and CDR2 sequences are LNHDA and SQIVND (reference sequence). The CDR3 sequence is 12 residues long. V shed 5 bases and J 14 bases; nucleotides not matched to a gene: 7. The CDR3 loop reads CASSFLAGEKFF. The CDR3 nucleotides read TGTGCCAGTAGTTTCTTAGCGGGGGAAAAGTTCTTC.

The rearrangement uses TRBV5-1 and TRBJ2-1, with a weak D call TRBD1 (6 bases). The CDR3 has 15 residues. The germline V and J ends were trimmed by 4 bases and 5 bases, with 16 bases remaining between them. The V gene's germline CDR1 is SGHRS and CDR2 YFSETQ. The chain's CDR3 is CASSPSGDINNEQFF. The CDR3 DNA is TGCGCCAGCAGCCCCTCAGGGGACATTAACAATGAGCAGTTCTTC.

V usage is TRBV3-1 (or the pseudogene TRBV3-2) and J usage is TRBJ2-3; 7 bases agree with TRBD1. The CDR3 length is 16 residues. In germline, CDR1 is LGHDT, CDR2 YNNKEL (reference sequence). V gave up 1 base and J gave up 3 bases; unmatched junction bases: 7. In nucleotides, the CDR3 is TGTGCCAGCAGCCAAGGGAAAGGGGGCCGTACAGATACGCAGTATTTT. Protein product: CASSQGKGGRTDTQYF.

The gene calls are TRBV4-1 and TRBJ1-5; tentatively, D is TRBD1 (6 bases). Germline CDR1 and CDR2: MGHRA and YSYEKL. The V gene lost 1 base and the J gene lost 2 bases, with 12 bases spanning the gap. The CDR3 loop spans 16 amino acids. CDR3 nucleotides: TGCGCCAGCAGCCAAGCTTTAGCAGGGGGCAATCAGCCCCAGCATTTT. Translation gives CASSQALAGGNQPQHF.

The J gene is TRBJ1-2, the V gene TRBV6-5; no clear D. V was shortened by 8 bases and J by 11 bases, with 18 bases between the two germline ends. This CDR3 region has 12 residues. Germline V gene data show CDR1 as MNHEY and CDR2 as SVGAGI. CDR3 amino acids: CASRQTQSGYTF. The CDR3 DNA reads as TGTGCCAGCCGTCAGACCCAATCAGGTTACACCTTC.

In this sample, this clone turned up a few times. The chain uses TRBV6-6 and TRBJ1-3; TRBD1 matches 8 bases. Per the germline V gene, CDR1 is MNHNY and CDR2 is SVGAGI (reference sequence). V lost 5 bases and J lost 0; bases outside the gene matches: 6. This CDR3 is 16 amino acids long. The CDR3 DNA sequence: TGTGCCAGCAGTCGACAGGGGATAGGCTCTGGAAACACCATATATTTT. It is translated as CASSRQGIGSGNTIYF.

This clone is labeled as large. This sequence joins TRBV6-5 and TRBJ1-6; the match to TRBD1 covers 8 bases. This CDR3 comprises 14 residues. Germline values: CDR1 MNHEY, CDR2 SVGAGI. V dropped 6 bases and J dropped 7; count of bases not matched to a gene: 5. The CDR3 loop reads CASRDRTGNSPLHF. The DNA of the CDR3 is TGTGCCAGCAGGGACCGGACAGGGAATTCACCCCTCCACTTT.

The V gene is TRBV5-5, the J gene TRBJ1-2; 7 bases are a match to TRBD1. This CDR3 has 12 residues. The germline V gene has CDR1 SGHKS and CDR2 YYEKEE (reference sequence). The ends lost 2 bases at V and 7 bases at J; junction bases unmatched: 2. The CDR3 region has the DNA TGTGCCAGCAGCTTCGACAGGGCTGGCTACACCTTC. Translated, it gives CASSFDRAGYTF.

This clone was seen only once. J is TRBJ1-4 and V is TRBV5-1; weak D call: TRBD1 (6 bases). Germline V lookup: CDR1 SGHRS, CDR2 YFSETQ. There are 14 residues in the CDR3. Trimming cost V 5 bases and J 4 bases, with 12 bases left between them. The CDR3 region has the DNA TGCGCCAGCAGTCATGGGGACATTAATGAAAAACTGTTTTTT. Protein product: CASSHGDINEKLFF.

V is TRBV2 and J is TRBJ1-1; 8 bases are a match to TRBD1. V was clipped by 3 bases and J by 0 bases; unmatched bases: 9. The CDR3 has 17 amino acids. The germline CDR1 and CDR2 sequences are SNHLY and FYNNEI. CDR3 sequence reads: CASSDSGRGRMNTEAFF. The DNA of the CDR3 is TGTGCCAGCAGTGATTCGGGCAGGGGGCGCATGAACACTGAAGCTTTCTTT.

The chain carries TRBV7-6 and TRBJ1-5; 9 bases align to TRBD1. J gave up 1 base and V 3 bases, and 1 base lay outside the gene matches. Germline values: CDR1 SGHVS, CDR2 FNYEAQ. The CDR3 totals 15 residues. The CDR3 protein is CASSLGQGSNQPQHF. The CDR3 DNA reads as TGTGCCAGCAGCTTGGGACAGGGAAGCAATCAGCCCCAGCATTTT.

The V and J genes are TRBV2 and TRBJ1-5, with a tentative D call TRBD1 (6 bases). Germline values: CDR1 SNHLY, CDR2 FYNNEI. The V end lost 6 bases, the J end lost 0 bases, and 12 bases lay between the germline ends. This CDR3 contains 15 residues. CDR3 sequence reads: CASSRGGFSNQPQHF. The CDR3 nucleotides are TGTGCCAGCAGCCGAGGGGGATTTAGCAATCAGCCCCAGCATTTT.

The V gene is TRBV7-2, the J gene TRBJ2-3, with D tentatively TRBD2 (5 bases). V shed 4 bases and J shed 2 bases, with 10 bases lying between them. Germline V gene data show CDR1 as SGHTA and CDR2 as FQGNSA. The CDR3 contains 14 residues. DNA of the CDR3: TGTGCCAGCAGCTCGACCGGGGTCACAGATACGCAGTATTTT. Protein sequence: CASSSTGVTDTQYF.

V gene TRBV27 combines with J gene TRBJ2-1; D gene ambiguous. V lost 0 bases, J lost 4 bases, and 16 bases lay in between. Germline values: CDR1 MNHEY, CDR2 SMNVEV (reference sequence). This CDR3 is 17 amino acids long. CDR3 coding DNA: TGTGCCAGCAGTTTATCGAGTTCTTACGCGATGTACAATGAGCAGTTCTTC. This codes for CASSLSSSYAMYNEQFF.

The chain couples TRBV2 to TRBJ2-7, with 9 bases aligning to TRBD2. Germline lookup yields CDR1 SNHLY and CDR2 FYNNEI. J lost 5 bases, V lost 4 bases, and 9 bases had no gene match. CDR3 length equals 15 residues. Here the CDR3 reads CASSGPGLARNEQYF. As DNA, the CDR3 is TGTGCCAGCAGTGGACCGGGACTAGCTCGCAACGAGCAGTACTTC.